This T cell receptor (beta chain) derives from a study of blood T cell repertoires in COVID-19. Study summary: Sample material is recorded as cDNA or gDNA derived from T cells, B-cell-depleted T cells, or PBMCs.

This CDR3 contains 14 residues. Germline-derived CDR1 and CDR2 are KGHSH and LQKENI. V shed 5 bases and J 2 bases; nucleotides not matched to a gene: 3. Authors' analysis steps: Reference gene primer amplification in the assay estimated nucleated cell counts. Clones were sequenced by immunoSEQ multiplex PCR, and TCRdb holds only the in-frame ones, with some missing. That table gives V, J and clone size, and the DNA gave D and trimming. The sample includes around 180,000 clones, around 82% of them seen just once. Individuals aged roughly 18 to 95 years were recruited from approximately 24 US areas. Participants' own reports of clinical history determined their cohort assignment.

This sequence originates from a woman aged 45 to 65 with acute COVID-19. Sequencing was performed on PBMCs or T cells enriched from blood (not recorded which). The V call is TRBV18, the J call TRBJ1-5; 7 bases match TRBD1. The CDR3 DNA sequence: TGTGCCAGCTCATCCACAGGGGGCAATCAGCCCCAGCATTTT. It codes for CASSSTGGNQPQHF.